This TCR beta chain comes out of a study of blood T cell repertoires in COVID-19. Turning to the study itself: Sample material is recorded as cDNA or gDNA derived from T cells, B-cell-depleted T cells, or PBMCs.

In the authors' workflow: Nucleated cell number was recorded as an estimate derived from reference gene primer amplification. Sequenced by immunoSEQ multiplex PCR; TCRdb stores in-frame clones only, minus some. That table is the source of V, J and clone size, and D and trimming were worked out from the DNA. The sample has about 250,000 clones; 88% are singletons. Assignments of participants to cohorts depended upon their own reported clinical history. The germline gives CDR1 SGHDN, CDR2 FVKESK. The CDR3 totals 15 residues. With 5 bases removed from V and 2 bases from J, the gap between germline ends came to 12 bases.

Sequenced: PBMCs or T cells enriched from blood (not recorded which). This chain joins TRBV14 and TRBJ1-4; the D gene is possibly TRBD1 (6 bases). The receptor comes from a woman aged 45-65 years who had recovered from COVID-19. CDR3 region: CASSSAGQTNEKLFF. CDR3 nucleotide sequence: TGTGCCAGCAGCTCTGCCGGACAGACTAATGAAAAACTGTTTTTT.